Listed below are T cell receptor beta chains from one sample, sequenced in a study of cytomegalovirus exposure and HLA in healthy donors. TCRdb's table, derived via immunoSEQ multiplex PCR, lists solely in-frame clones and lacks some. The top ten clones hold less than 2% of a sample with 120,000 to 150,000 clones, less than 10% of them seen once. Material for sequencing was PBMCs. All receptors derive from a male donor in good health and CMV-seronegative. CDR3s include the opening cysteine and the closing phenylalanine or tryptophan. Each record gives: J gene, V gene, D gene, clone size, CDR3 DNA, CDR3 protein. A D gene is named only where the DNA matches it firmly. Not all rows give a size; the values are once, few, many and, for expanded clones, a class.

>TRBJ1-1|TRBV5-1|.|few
TGCGCCAGCAGCTTGGAACCCCGGGGTTACAACACTGAAGCTTTCTTT
CASSLEPRGYNTEAFF
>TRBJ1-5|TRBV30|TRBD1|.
TGTGCCTGGAGAATCGCGGGAGGGCCAAGGACAGGCCGAGCAGGCAATCAGCCCCAGCATTTT
CAWRIAGGPRTGRAGNQPQHF
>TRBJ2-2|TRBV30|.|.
TGTGCCTGGACCCCTTTAGAGGGGAACACCGGGGAGCTGTTTTTT
CAWTPLEGNTGELFF
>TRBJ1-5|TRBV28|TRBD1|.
TGTGCCAGCAGTAGGACAGGGGCATATAGCAATCAGCCCCAGAATTTT
CASSRTGAYSNQPQNF
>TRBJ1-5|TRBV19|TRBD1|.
TGTGCCAGTACGGGATTTTCAGGGGGCGATCAGCCCCAGCATTTT
CASTGFSGGDQPQHF
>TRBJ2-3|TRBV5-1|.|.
TGCGCCAGCAGCTTGGGGCCGCTTACAGATACGCAGTATTTT
CASSLGPLTDTQYF
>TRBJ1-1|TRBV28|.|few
TGTGCCTGCCAACCCACGGGGAACACTGAAGCTTTCTTT
CACQPTGNTEAFF
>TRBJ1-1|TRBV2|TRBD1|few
TGTGCCAGCAGTGAAGCCGGGACAGGGGGGATCAGTGAAGCTTTCTTT
CASSEAGTGGISEAFF
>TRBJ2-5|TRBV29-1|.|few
TGCAGCGGTGTTAGACAGGGAGGAGAGACCCAGTACTTC
CSGVRQGGETQYF
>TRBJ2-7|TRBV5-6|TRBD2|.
TGTGCCAGCAGCCTGGGTAGCGGGGTAGCCTACGAGCAGTACTTC
CASSLGSGVAYEQYF
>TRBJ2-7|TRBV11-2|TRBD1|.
TGTGCCAGCAGCTTAGACGGGACAGGGAACTACGAGCAGTACTTC
CASSLDGTGNYEQYF
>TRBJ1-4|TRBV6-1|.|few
TGTGCCAGCAGTGAATTAACAGGCACAAATGAAAAACTGTTTTTT
CASSELTGTNEKLFF
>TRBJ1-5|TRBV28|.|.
TGTGCCACCACCGCGACTGCTCGCAATCAGCCCCAGCATTTT
CATTATARNQPQHF
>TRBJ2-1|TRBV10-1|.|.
TGCGCCAATCCGCCGGGACTCCCTTTTTACAATGAGCAGTTCTTC
CANPPGLPFYNEQFF
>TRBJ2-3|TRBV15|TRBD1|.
TGTGCCACCAGGCCGGGACAGGGGGACACAGATACGCAGTATTTT
CATRPGQGDTDTQYF
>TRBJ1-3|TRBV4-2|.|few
TGTGCCAGCAGCCAAGATTGGAGAGGGCCCGGAAACACCATATATTTT
CASSQDWRGPGNTIYF
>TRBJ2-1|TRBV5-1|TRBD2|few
TGCGCCAGCAAAGGTGCCACTAGCGGGGGCAGCGAGCAGTTCTTC
CASKGATSGGSEQFF
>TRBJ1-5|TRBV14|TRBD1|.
TGTGCCAGCAGCCAAGATATAGGACAGGGTGATGCTCAGCCCCAGCATTTT
CASSQDIGQGDAQPQHF
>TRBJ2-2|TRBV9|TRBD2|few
TGTGCCAGCAGCCCTTGGACTAGCTCGACCGGGGAGCTGTTTTTT
CASSPWTSSTGELFF
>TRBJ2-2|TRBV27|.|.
TGTGCCAGCAGTTTAAGGGGGACCGGGGAGCTGTTTTTT
CASSLRGTGELFF
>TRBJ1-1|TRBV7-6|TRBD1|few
TGTGCCAGCAGCTTACCGGCAGGGGGCGAAAACACTGAAGCTTTCTTT
CASSLPAGGENTEAFF
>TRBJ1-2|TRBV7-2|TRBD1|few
TGTGCCAGCAGCTTAGAGGGGGCGGGGGGCTATGGCTACACCTTC
CASSLEGAGGYGYTF
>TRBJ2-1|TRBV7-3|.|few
TGTGCCAGCCGGGGTGAAAAAAATGAGCAGTTCTTC
CASRGEKNEQFF
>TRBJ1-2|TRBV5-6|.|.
TGTGCCAGCAGCTTGGTTCAGGCGAAAAACTATGGCTACACCTTC
CASSLVQAKNYGYTF
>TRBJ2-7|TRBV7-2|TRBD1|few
TGTGCCAGCAGCCGACAGGGGGCGTACGAGCAGTACTTC
CASSRQGAYEQYF
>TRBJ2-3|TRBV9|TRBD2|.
TGTGCCAGCAGCCTTCTAGCGGACCCAGATACGCAGTATTTT
CASSLLADPDTQYF